This entry describes one T cell receptor (beta chain). Antigen specificity is unknown. These data come from a study of cytomegalovirus exposure and HLA in healthy donors. General study results and limits: Listed as cytomegalovirus-associated were about 160 TCR beta chains.

CDR1 and CDR2 from the germline V gene are SGHTA and FQGTGA. The CDR3 totals 14 residues. V lost 2 bases, J lost 8 bases, and 4 bases stayed unmatched. PCR employed 60 Vbeta and 13 Jbeta primers. Using immunoSEQ multiplex PCR, the repertoire was profiled, and TCRdb retains in-frame clones only, with some absent. This sample has hundreds of thousands of clones, with more than 75% found just once. The receptor was isolated from a man between 40 and 49 years old in good health and CMV-seropositive. The chain employs TRBV7-3 and TRBJ2-1; 9 bases are a match to TRBD1. The specimen sequenced was PBMCs. The chain's CDR3 is CASSLGTGIHEQFF. As DNA, the CDR3 is TGTGCCAGCAGCTTAGGGACAGGGATACATGAGCAGTTCTTC.